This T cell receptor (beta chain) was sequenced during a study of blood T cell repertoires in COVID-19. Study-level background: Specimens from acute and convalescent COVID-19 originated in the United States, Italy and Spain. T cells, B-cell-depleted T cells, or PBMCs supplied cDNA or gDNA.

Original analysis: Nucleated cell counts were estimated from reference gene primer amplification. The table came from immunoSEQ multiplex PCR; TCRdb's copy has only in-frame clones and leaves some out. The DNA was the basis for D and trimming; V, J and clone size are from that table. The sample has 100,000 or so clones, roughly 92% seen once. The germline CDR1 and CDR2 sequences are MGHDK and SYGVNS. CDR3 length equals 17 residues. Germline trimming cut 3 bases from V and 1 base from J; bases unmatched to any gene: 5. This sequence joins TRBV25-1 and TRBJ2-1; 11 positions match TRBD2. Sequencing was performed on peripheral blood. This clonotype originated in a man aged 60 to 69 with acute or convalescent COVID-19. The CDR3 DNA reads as TGTGCCAGCAGTGATTCCCTAGCGGGAGGATCCTACAATGAGCAGTTCTTC. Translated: CASSDSLAGGSYNEQFF.